This TCR beta chain was identified in a study of blood T cell repertoires in COVID-19. This table comes from immunoSEQ multiplex PCR, and its TCRdb copy is limited to in-frame clones, with some not included. The sample contains about 250,000 clones, about 83% of which appear only once. V was pared by 5 bases and J by 4 bases, with 16 bases between. In germline, CDR1 is SGHNT, CDR2 YYREEE (reference sequence). This CDR3 comprises 15 residues. This receptor was identified in a man between 50 and 59 years old with acute or convalescent COVID-19. Sequenced sample: peripheral blood. The rearrangement joins TRBV5-4 to TRBJ2-1; TRBD1 might be the D (8 bases). The CDR3 loop is CASSPTGEGYNEQFF. In DNA, the CDR3 is TGTGCCAGCAGTCCGACAGGGGAGGGATACAATGAGCAGTTCTTC.